Presented here are 21 T cell receptor beta chains from one specimen sequenced in a study of OX40 agonist ivuxolimab in advanced cancers. TCRdb's table, derived via immunoSEQ multiplex PCR, lists solely in-frame clones and lacks some. In the table there are 67,000 or so clones, about 85% of which are singletons. Here the sequenced sample was CD4+ or CD8+ T cells sorted from blood, taken in a trial of the OX40 agonist ivuxolimab. These receptors were taken from an adult with an advanced solid tumor such as melanoma, head and neck, liver or kidney cancer.

This clone was counted a single time. The rearrangement joins TRBV5-6 to TRBJ2-5; D perhaps matches TRBD2 (5 bases). CDR1 is SGHDT, CDR2 YYEEEE, per germline. V was pared by 3 bases and J by 1 base, with 16 bases between. The CDR3 consists of 16 residues. The DNA for the CDR3 is TGTGCCAGCAGCTACACGGACGGAGGATTCCAAGAGACCCAGTACTTC. Amino acid sequence: CASSYTDGGFQETQYF.

The gene calls are TRBV19 and TRBJ1-2, with unresolved D. The germline gives CDR1 LNHDA, CDR2 SQIVND (reference sequence). The CDR3 is 16 amino acids. V shed 4 bases and J shed 6 bases, with 21 bases lying between them. The DNA for the CDR3 is TGTGCCAGTAGTACCCTACCGGGCCAACTAAGGGATGGCTACACCTTC. As protein: CASSTLPGQLRDGYTF. The full variable domain, with the rest looked up from reference TRBV19 and TRBJ1-2, is DGGITQSPKYLFRKEGQNVTLSCEQNLNHDAMYWYRQDPGQGLRLIYYSQIVNDFQKGDIAEGYSVSREKKESFPLTVTSAQKNPTAFYLCASSTLPGQLRDGYTFGSGTRLTVV.

In this sample, this clone turned up once. The chain combines TRBV2 with TRBJ1-1; D is undetermined. Germline CDR1 SNHLY, CDR2 FYNNEI. Trimming stripped 9 bases from V and 0 bases from J, with 23 bases between. The CDR3 is 17 residues long. The CDR3, as DNA: TGTGCCAGGGTATCTGGATCCCTGTCTGGCATGAACACTGAAGCTTTCTTT. This encodes CARVSGSLSGMNTEAFF.

The chain is built from TRBV30 and TRBJ1-4, with D uncertain. In germline, CDR1 is GTSNPN, CDR2 SVGIG (reference sequence). The V end was cut by 5 bases, the J end by 1 base, with 11 bases between. The length of the CDR3 is 14 residues. CDR3 sequence reads: CAWRHRGTNEKLFF. The CDR3 DNA reads TGTGCCTGGCGACATCGGGGAACTAATGAAAAACTGTTTTTT.

This sequence joins TRBV27 and TRBJ2-7; 8 bases align to TRBD2. Per the germline V gene, CDR1 is MNHEY and CDR2 is SMNVEV (reference sequence). The CDR3 totals 13 residues. Trimming at V came to 4 bases and at J to 6 bases, leaving 5 bases not matched to a gene. CDR3 coding DNA: TGTGCCAGCAGTTATTTCCGGGAGGGCGAGCAGTACTTC. Encoded protein: CASSYFREGEQYF.

V gene TRBV7-9 combines with J gene TRBJ2-1; D possibly uses TRBD1 or TRBD2 (6 bases each). Deletions cut 3 bases from V and 9 bases from J, with 9 bases between. Germline CDR1 reads SEHNR; CDR2 reads FQNEAQ (reference sequence). The CDR3 length is 12 residues. CDR3 residues: CASSFGGLEQFF. The CDR3, as DNA: TGTGCCAGCAGCTTTGGGGGGCTTGAGCAGTTCTTC.

The chain carries TRBV27 and TRBJ1-2, with TRBD1 matching over 7 bases. The CDR3 spans 14 residues. Germline V gene sequence: CDR1 MNHEY, CDR2 SMNVEV (reference sequence). V gave up 5 bases and J gave up 6 bases; unmatched junction bases: 9. This CDR3 reads CASSVDRVYNGYTF. Here the CDR3 DNA reads TGTGCCAGCAGTGTCGACAGGGTATACAATGGCTACACCTTC.

The V call is TRBV7-6, the J call TRBJ2-3; D unclear. The V gene lost 2 bases and the J gene lost 2 bases, with 5 bases spanning the gap. The CDR3 totals 13 residues. Germline loops: CDR1 SGHVS, CDR2 FNYEAQ. The CDR3 DNA reads as TGTGCCAGCAGCTTAACGGCCACAGATACGCAGTATTTT. It is translated as CASSLTATDTQYF.

The chain joins TRBV27 to TRBJ2-3, with a weak D call TRBD1 (6 bases). The ends were cut back, 5 bases at V and 2 bases at J, with 11 bases in the middle. The CDR3 spans 14 residues. Germline CDR1 and CDR2: MNHEY and SMNVEV (reference sequence). CDR3 protein: CASSARDITDTQYF. Here the CDR3 DNA reads TGTGCCAGCAGTGCAAGGGACATCACAGATACGCAGTATTTT.

This sequence joins TRBV9 and TRBJ1-5; D is unresolved. The CDR3 is made up of 14 amino acids. Looked up from germline, CDR1 is SGDLS and CDR2 is YYNGEE. V lost 3 bases and J 1 base, leaving 8 bases between the germline ends. The CDR3 DNA sequence: TGTGCCAGCAGCGACGCAGCGAGCAATCAGCCCCAGCATTTT. Translation: CASSDAASNQPQHF.

The chain is built from TRBV7-9 and TRBJ1-5, with D perhaps matching TRBD1 (5 bases). Per the germline V gene, CDR1 is SEHNR and CDR2 is FQNEAQ (reference sequence). The germline V and J ends were trimmed by 5 bases and 11 bases, with 19 bases remaining between them. There are 14 residues in the CDR3. The CDR3 coding sequence is TGTGCCAGCAGCCAGACCGGGACGGACTTGGCCCAGCATTTT. The encoded protein is CASSQTGTDLAQHF.

This clone showed up just once. This rearrangement joins TRBV15 to TRBJ2-2; D is unresolved. Germline V gene lookup returns CDR1 LNHNV and CDR2 YYDKDF (reference sequence). The ends were cut back, 2 bases at V and 5 bases at J, with 18 bases in the middle. The CDR3 covers 17 residues. CDR3 protein: CATSRFPVTTGTGELFF. The CDR3 DNA reads as TGTGCCACCAGCAGATTCCCTGTGACAACTGGGACCGGGGAGCTGTTTTTT.

This clone was picked up one time. This chain joins TRBV5-3 and TRBJ1-3; possible D gene TRBD1, 6 bases. TRBV5-3 has ORF status, its function being uncertain. This CDR3 region has 18 residues. V lost 4 bases, J lost 1 base, and 21 bases lay in between. CDR3: CARSLWTALLGSGNTIYF. CDR3 in DNA: TGTGCCAGAAGCCTCTGGACAGCATTATTAGGGTCTGGAAACACCATATATTTT.

The chain uses TRBV9 and TRBJ2-7; D ambiguous. Germline-derived CDR1 and CDR2 are SGDLS and YYNGEE. CDR3 length: 13 residues. Trimming took off 0 bases at V and 4 bases at J, with 8 bases between the two ends. This CDR3 is CASSVATGYEQYF. The CDR3 bases are TGTGCCAGCAGCGTAGCTACGGGTTACGAGCAGTACTTC.

The chain links TRBV5-4 to TRBJ2-1; TRBD2 agrees at 11 bases. In germline, CDR1 is SGHNT, CDR2 YYREEE (reference sequence). J was trimmed by 6 bases and V by 4 bases; bases with no gene match: 6. This CDR3 comprises 15 residues. The chain's CDR3 is CASSPGTSGFNEQFF. CDR3 coding DNA: TGTGCCAGCAGCCCCGGGACTAGCGGATTCAATGAGCAGTTCTTC. The complete variable domain, with remaining parts taken from reference TRBV5-4 and TRBJ2-1, reads ETGVTQSPTHLIKTRGQQVTLRCSSQSGHNTVSWYQQALGQGPQFIFQYYREEENGRGNFPPRFSGLQFPNYSSELNVNALELDDSALYLCASSPGTSGFNEQFFGPGTRLTVL.

The chain links TRBV2 to TRBJ2-7; D is unresolved. This CDR3 spans 13 amino acids. The germline CDR1 and CDR2 sequences are SNHLY and FYNNEI. V shed 5 bases and J shed 0 bases, with 8 bases lying between them. The DNA for the CDR3 is TGTGCCAGCAGTTTGACGCTCTCCTACGAGCAGTACTTC. Translated, it gives CASSLTLSYEQYF.

The chain couples TRBV7-9 to TRBJ2-1, with 9 bases identical to TRBD2. The CDR3 contains 13 residues. Germline V gives CDR1 SEHNR, CDR2 FQNEAQ (reference sequence). The V segment lost 5 bases and the J segment 9 bases; nucleotides outside the gene matches: 5. CDR3 DNA sequence: TGTGCCAGCAGCGGTAGCGGGAGTGGTGAGCAGTTCTTC. It is translated as CASSGSGSGEQFF.

This clone was detected once. A junction end diverges from the germline sequence, so it may reflect a read error. The rearrangement links TRBV5-6 to TRBJ2-3; 13 positions agree with TRBD2. CDR3 length: 16 residues. The germline V gene has CDR1 SGHDT and CDR2 YYEEEE. The chain's CDR3 is CASSLGTSGNTGTQYF. The CDR3 DNA follows: TGTGCCAGCAGCCTGGGGACTAGCGGGAACACAGGTACGCAGTATTTT.

The genes are TRBV5-1 and TRBJ2-7; 8 bases match TRBD2. Trimming took 4 bases from V and 7 from J; bases not matched to a gene: 10. Germline-derived CDR1 and CDR2 are SGHRS and YFSETQ. The CDR3 totals 14 residues. This chain's CDR3 is CASSPEGLGFEQYF. DNA of the CDR3: TGCGCCAGCAGCCCGGAGGGACTAGGATTTGAGCAGTACTTC. The whole variable domain, filled in from reference TRBV5-1 and TRBJ2-7, reads KAGVTQTPRYLIKTRGQQVTLSCSPISGHRSVSWYQQTPGQGLQFLFEYFSETQRNKGNFPGRFSGRQFSNSRSEMNVSTLELGDSALYLCASSPEGLGFEQYFGPGTRLTVT.

This rearrangement joins TRBV15 to TRBJ2-3; D gene unclear. Trimming pared 0 bases from V and 4 bases from J, leaving 8 bases between. Looked up from germline, CDR1 is LNHNV and CDR2 is YYDKDF (reference sequence). The CDR3 has 14 residues. The CDR3 loop reads CATSRDLTSDTQYF. The DNA for the CDR3 is TGTGCCACCAGCAGAGATCTCACTTCAGATACGCAGTATTTT.

The J gene is TRBJ2-1, the V gene TRBV27; D gene uncertain. Per the germline V gene, CDR1 is MNHEY and CDR2 is SMNVEV (reference sequence). CDR3 size: 13 residues. Trimming shortened V by 5 bases and J by 2 bases, and 7 bases separated the two germline ends. The CDR3: CASSIDTYNEQFF. CDR3 DNA: TGTGCCAGCAGTATAGACACCTACAATGAGCAGTTCTTC.